One sample yielded the 15 T cell receptor beta chains listed below, sequenced in a study of blood T cell repertoires in COVID-19. The data were produced by immunoSEQ multiplex PCR, yet TCRdb's version contains in-frame clones alone and is incomplete. The repertoire holds 200,000 to 250,000 clones, with less than 90% as singletons. Input material: PBMCs or T cells enriched from blood (not recorded which). Source of these receptors: a woman aged 25 to 39 who had recovered from COVID-19.

This clone was picked up a small number of times. J is TRBJ1-2 and V is TRBV18; 7 nucleotides agree with TRBD1. Germline-derived CDR1 and CDR2 are KGHSH and LQKENI. V lost 3 bases, J lost 0 bases, and 4 bases stayed unmatched. CDR3 length: 15 amino acids. The chain's CDR3 is CASSPEGQTNYGYTF. CDR3 in DNA: TGTGCCAGCTCACCCGAGGGACAGACTAACTATGGCTACACCTTC. The full variable domain, in which reference TRBV18 and TRBJ1-2 provide the parts outside the CDR3, is NAGVMQNPRHLVRRRGQEARLRCSPMKGHSHVYWYRQLPEEGLKFMVYLQKENIIDESGMPKERFSAEFPKEGPSILRIQQVVRGDSAAYFCASSPEGQTNYGYTFGSGTRLTVV.

The genes are TRBV12-3 or TRBV12-4 and TRBJ2-2, with unresolved D. The CDR3 length is 13 residues. V was trimmed by 3 bases and J by 7 bases, leaving 9 bases between them. CDR3 loop: CASSFSSGGELFF. The CDR3 DNA follows: TGTGCCAGCAGTTTTAGCTCTGGCGGGGAGCTGTTTTTT.

The J gene is TRBJ2-3, the V gene TRBV7-2; D gene unclear. CDR1 is SGHTA and CDR2 is FQGNSA in the germline V gene. The length of the CDR3 is 15 residues. Trimming removed 1 base from V and 0 bases from J, with 8 bases in between. CDR3 coding DNA: TGTGCCAGCAGCTTAGAGAACTTTAGCACAGATACGCAGTATTTT. Protein: CASSLENFSTDTQYF.

The chain uses TRBV6-2 or TRBV6-3 and TRBJ2-1, with 9 bases lining up with TRBD2. The V and J ends lost 2 bases and 7 bases, in that order; junction bases with no gene match: 6. This CDR3 contains 15 residues. Per the germline V gene, CDR1 is MNHEY and CDR2 is SVGEGT. In DNA, the CDR3 is TGTGCCAGCAGTTACGCGTCTAGCGGGGTGAATGAGCAGTTCTTC. Its translation: CASSYASSGVNEQFF.

The chain links TRBV27 to TRBJ2-7; 7 positions agree with TRBD2. CDR3 size: 15 residues. The V gene's germline CDR1 is MNHEY and CDR2 SMNVEV (reference sequence). The ends lost 7 bases at V and 3 bases at J; junction bases unmatched: 12. In DNA, the CDR3 is TGTGCCAGCAAGAGTCTGGGGGGGGGATTCTACGAGCAGTACTTC. Its protein product is CASKSLGGGFYEQYF.

This clone was counted a single time. The rearrangement joins TRBV7-9 to TRBJ1-6; possible D gene TRBD1, 5 bases. This CDR3 region has 15 residues. Trimming took off 5 bases at V and 10 bases at J, with 18 bases between the two ends. Germline CDR1 SEHNR, CDR2 FQNEAQ (reference sequence). In nucleotides, the CDR3 is TGTGCCAGCAGCGGCGGGACGGCACGAGGGTCACCCCTCCACTTT. Translated, it gives CASSGGTARGSPLHF.

V is TRBV6-6 and J is TRBJ2-1, with 8 bases that match TRBD1. CDR1 is MNHNY, CDR2 SVGAGI, per germline (reference sequence). V shed 5 bases and J 0 bases; nucleotides not matched to a gene: 18. CDR3 length: 20 residues. CDR3 residues: CASSLRTGNYLVSSYNEQFF. Here the CDR3 DNA reads TGTGCCAGCAGTCTAAGGACAGGGAATTACTTGGTCAGCTCCTACAATGAGCAGTTCTTC.

The V and J genes are TRBV6-5 and TRBJ1-3; perhaps TRBD1 as D (6 bases). The ends were cut back, 3 bases at V and 0 bases at J, with 12 bases in the middle. CDR1 and CDR2 (germline): MNHEY, SVGAGI. CDR3 length equals 16 residues. This CDR3 is CASSYYGQSSGNTIYF. The DNA of the CDR3 is TGTGCCAGCAGTTATTACGGACAGAGCTCTGGAAACACCATATATTTT.

This chain connects TRBV12-5 to TRBJ2-5; no clear D. In germline, CDR1 is LGHNT, CDR2 FRNRAP. This CDR3 has 13 amino acids. V was cut by 1 base and J by 4 bases, with 7 bases left in between. DNA of the CDR3: TGTGCTAGTGGTTTGGCTATTGGAGAGACCCAGTACTTC. Translated, it gives CASGLAIGETQYF.

The V and J genes are TRBV19 and TRBJ2-1; 7 positions agree with TRBD1. V shed 6 bases and J 0 bases; nucleotides not matched to a gene: 5. Germline assignment: CDR1 LNHDA and CDR2 SQIVND (reference sequence). The CDR3 runs 15 residues. The CDR3 nucleotides read TGTGCCAGTAGGACAGGGTTGAGCTCCTACAATGAGCAGTTCTTC. Translated, it gives CASRTGLSSYNEQFF.

The chain carries TRBV4-3 and TRBJ2-2; unclear D gene. V lost 0 bases and J lost 0, with 14 bases in between. The CDR3 length is 18 residues. Germline CDR1 is LGHNA and CDR2 is YSLEER. The CDR3 DNA reads TGCGCCAGCAGCCAAGATCTGACCGGCAGGACGAACACCGGGGAGCTGTTTTTT. Its protein is CASSQDLTGRTNTGELFF.

This clone was counted once. The V and J genes are TRBV27 and TRBJ2-7; TRBD2 matches 8 bases. Germline V gene data show CDR1 as MNHEY and CDR2 as SMNVEV (reference sequence). This CDR3 region has 13 residues. Losses at the gene ends were 10 bases for V and 2 bases for J; bases not matched to a gene: 7. CDR3 DNA sequence: TGTGCCACCGGAGCGGGGGCCACCTACGAGCAGTACTTC. Its translation is CATGAGATYEQYF.

This sequence joins TRBV5-5 and TRBJ2-1; D not certain. V was clipped by 1 base and J by 6 bases, with 5 bases between them. The CDR3 runs 12 residues. Germline CDR1 SGHKS, CDR2 YYEKEE (reference sequence). CDR3 sequence reads: CASSLQFNEQFF. In DNA, the CDR3 is TGTGCCAGCAGCTTGCAATTCAATGAGCAGTTCTTC.

This clone is a singleton in its sample. The V and J genes are TRBV21-1 and TRBJ1-2; TRBD1, the D gene given by the table, was not confirmed from the DNA. TRBV21-1 counts as a pseudogene. This CDR3 is built from 17 residues. The CDR3 reads CASSLRDREGGLYGYTF. The CDR3 DNA sequence: TGTGCCAGCAGCCTCCGGGACAGGGAAGGTGGGCTCTATGGCTACACCTTC.

The chain has TRBV5-6 and TRBJ2-2; 8 bases map to TRBD1. Losses at the gene ends were 5 bases for V and 7 bases for J; bases not matched to a gene: 7. Germline CDR1 and CDR2: SGHDT and YYEEEE. The CDR3 is made up of 14 amino acids. The CDR3 loop reads CASSRTGFGGELFF. Written as DNA, the CDR3 is TGTGCCAGCAGTCGGACAGGGTTCGGCGGGGAGCTGTTTTTT.